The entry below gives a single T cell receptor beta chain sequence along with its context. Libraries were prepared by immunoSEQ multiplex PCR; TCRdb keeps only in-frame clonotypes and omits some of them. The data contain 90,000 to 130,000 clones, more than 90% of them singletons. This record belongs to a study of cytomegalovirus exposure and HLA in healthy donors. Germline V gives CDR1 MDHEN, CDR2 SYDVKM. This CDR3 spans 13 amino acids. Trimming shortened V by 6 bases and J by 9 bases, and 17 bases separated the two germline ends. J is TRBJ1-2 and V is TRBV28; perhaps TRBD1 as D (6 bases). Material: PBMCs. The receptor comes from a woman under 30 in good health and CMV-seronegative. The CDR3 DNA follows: TGTGCCAGCAGGACCGGACAGCATTTGAGCTACACCTTC. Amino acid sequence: CASRTGQHLSYTF.